Listed below are T cell receptor beta chains from one sample, sequenced in a study of response to subunit inactivated influenza vaccine. MiXCR, run by TCRdb on the RT-PCR reads, gives a single entry per CDR3 protein. The repertoire holds some 550,000 distinct CDR3 sequences, with approximately 22% as singletons. In addition, the sample was reused for a study of T cells expressing NK-cell markers.

Sequences were derived from CD4+ T cells sorted from PBMCs, sampled 11 to 12 days after vaccination. The receptors were gathered from a man aged 45-65 years who received an inactivated influenza vaccine. The CDR3 runs from the conserved cysteine through the conserved F or W. The D gene is left open where the match is weak. Rows give clone size only sometimes, using once, few, many, or a class for an expanded clone.

clone_size,v_call,d_call,j_call,cdr3_aa,cdr3_nt
once,TRBV4-3,.,TRBJ1-2,CASSQEIESALGRGYTF,TGCGCCAGCAGCCAAGAAATCGAGTCAGCGCTCGGTCGCGGCTACACCTTC
.,TRBV5-1,.,TRBJ1-4,CASSLDGVSTQNEKLFF,TGCGCCAGCAGCTTGGATGGGGTCTCCACCCAAAATGAAAAACTGTTTTTT
.,TRBV25-1,.,TRBJ1-3,CASSDYVSSGNTIYF,TGTGCCAGCAGTGACTACGTGAGCTCTGGAAACACCATATATTTT
.,TRBV5-6,TRBD1,TRBJ2-2,CASSCWDRATGELFF,TGTGCCAGCAGCTGCTGGGACAGGGCCACCGGGGAGCTGTTTTTT
.,TRBV6-1,.,TRBJ1-5,CASNQGGSQPQHF,TGTGCCAGCAACCAGGGAGGCAGTCAGCCCCAGCATTTT
.,TRBV10-3,.,TRBJ2-5,CAISESPRLGETQYF,TGTGCCATCAGTGAGTCGCCTCGGCTGGGTGAGACCCAGTACTTC
few,TRBV11-2,.,TRBJ2-7,CASSRGSNPVQYF,TGTGCCAGCAGCCGTGGTTCGAACCCAGTGCAGTACTTC
few,TRBV20-1,.,TRBJ1-5,CSARASRALGNQPQHF,TGCAGTGCTAGAGCCTCGCGGGCCTTGGGCAATCAGCCCCAGCATTTT
.,TRBV20-1,TRBD2,TRBJ2-1,CSARDQRGVSEQFF,TGCAGTGCTAGAGATCAGCGGGGGGTCTCTGAGCAGTTCTTC
.,TRBV4-3,.,TRBJ1-6,CASSQEGGSYNSPLHF,TGCGCCAGCAGCCAAGAAGGGGGCTCCTATAATTCACCCCTCCACTTT
few,TRBV20-1,TRBD1,TRBJ1-2,CSEGTGDPGGYGYTF,TGCAGCGAAGGGACAGGGGACCCGGGTGGCTATGGCTACACCTTC
few,TRBV4-2,TRBD2,TRBJ2-5,CASSQGASGGATQYF,TGTGCCAGCAGCCAAGGGGCTAGCGGGGGGGCGACCCAGTACTTC
.,TRBV5-1,.,TRBJ1-2,CASSSGEAGGYTF,TGCGCCAGCAGTTCCGGAGAAGCGGGGGGCTACACCTTC
.,TRBV5-5,.,TRBJ1-1,CASSLWQPLSTEAFF,TGTGCCAGCAGCTTGTGGCAGCCCCTCAGCACTGAAGCTTTCTTT
.,TRBV20-1,.,TRBJ2-1,CSARQLASSYNEQFF,TGCAGTGCTAGACAACTAGCAAGCTCCTACAATGAGCAGTTCTTC
.,TRBV18,TRBD2,TRBJ2-7,CASSPGLGLAGAYEQYF,TGTGCCAGCTCACCGGGACTCGGACTAGCGGGAGCCTACGAGCAGTACTTC
.,TRBV28,TRBD2,TRBJ2-5,CASSPPTSGRYRETQYF,TGTGCCAGCTCTCCGCCCACTAGCGGGAGATATAGGGAGACCCAGTACTTC
.,TRBV12-3/TRBV12-4,.,TRBJ1-6,CASSSLFSPLHF,TGTGCCAGCAGTTCCCTATTTTCGCCCCTCCACTTT